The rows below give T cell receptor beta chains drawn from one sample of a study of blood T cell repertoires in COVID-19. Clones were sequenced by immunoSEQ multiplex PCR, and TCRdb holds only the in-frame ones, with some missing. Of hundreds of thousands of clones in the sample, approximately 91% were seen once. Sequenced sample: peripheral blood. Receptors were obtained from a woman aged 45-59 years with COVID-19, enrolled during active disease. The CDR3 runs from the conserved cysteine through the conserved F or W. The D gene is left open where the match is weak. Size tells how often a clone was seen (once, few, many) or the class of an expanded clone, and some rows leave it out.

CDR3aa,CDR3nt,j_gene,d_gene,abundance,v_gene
CASSWDRSVDGYTF,TGTGCCAGTAGTTGGGACAGGAGTGTGGATGGCTACACCTTC,TRBJ1-2,TRBD1,-,TRBV19
CASSPGRELFF,TGTGCCAGCAGCCCGGGTCGGGAGCTGTTTTTT,TRBJ2-2,-,once,TRBV2
CASSAGGNYGYTF,TGCGCCAGCAGTGCAGGGGGCAACTATGGCTACACCTTC,TRBJ1-2,TRBD1,-,TRBV10-1
CASSFRQGRSEQYF,TGTGCCAGTAGCTTCAGACAGGGCCGGAGCGAGCAGTACTTC,TRBJ2-7,TRBD1,-,TRBV19
CAWSPTGTGYTDTQYF,TGTGCCTGGAGTCCGACCGGGACAGGGTATACAGATACGCAGTATTTT,TRBJ2-3,TRBD1,-,TRBV30
CASSPPLGVRNEKLFF,TGTGCCAGCTCGCCACCCTTAGGGGTCCGTAATGAAAAACTGTTTTTT,TRBJ1-4,-,-,TRBV18
CASSLEQGWDGYTF,TGTGCCAGCAGCTTAGAACAGGGTTGGGATGGCTACACCTTC,TRBJ1-2,-,-,TRBV7-2
CASSQLAGTEAFF,TGTGCCAGCAGCCAGCTTGCGGGCACTGAAGCTTTCTTT,TRBJ1-1,-,-,TRBV7-6
CASSTGGDSNQPQHF,TGTGCCAGTAGTACAGGGGGTGATAGCAATCAGCCCCAGCATTTT,TRBJ1-5,TRBD1,-,TRBV19
CASRNRVDSPLHF,TGTGCCAGCAGGAACAGGGTTGATTCACCCCTCCACTTT,TRBJ1-6,-,few,TRBV6-5
CASIQGLTGELFF,TGTGCCAGCATTCAGGGGTTAACCGGGGAGCTGTTTTTT,TRBJ2-2,-,-,TRBV28
CASSLDSGGYTGELFF,TGCGCCAGCAGCTTGGACAGCGGGGGGTACACCGGGGAGCTGTTTTTT,TRBJ2-2,TRBD2,-,TRBV5-1
CASSWTGEAFF,TGTGCCAGCAGTTGGACAGGTGAAGCTTTCTTT,TRBJ1-1,TRBD1,few,TRBV6-1
CASSQDLQRGVIGEQYF,TGCGCCAGCAGCCAAGATCTGCAGCGGGGGGTTATCGGCGAGCAGTACTTC,TRBJ2-7,TRBD2,-,TRBV4-1
CASSSRWRGGNYGYTF,TGTGCCAGCAGCTCCAGGTGGAGGGGGGGTAACTATGGCTACACCTTC,TRBJ1-2,-,-,TRBV9
CASSGWAGGAGEQYF,TGTGCCAGCAGCGGCTGGGCAGGGGGCGCGGGCGAGCAGTACTTC,TRBJ2-7,TRBD1,-,TRBV9
CASSPGGPNTEAFF,TGTGCCAGCAGCCCCGGAGGGCCGAACACTGAAGCTTTCTTT,TRBJ1-1,-,-,TRBV7-2
CASSLWGQGAGELFF,TGTGCCAGCAGTTTATGGGGACAGGGCGCCGGGGAGCTGTTTTTT,TRBJ2-2,TRBD1,-,TRBV28
CAWTRTTNGGNTIYF,TGTGCCTGGACCAGGACAACAAACGGGGGAAACACCATATATTTT,TRBJ1-3,-,-,TRBV30
CAWSGLQGIGGYTF,TGTGCCTGGAGTGGACTACAGGGGATAGGTGGCTACACCTTC,TRBJ1-2,TRBD1,-,TRBV30
CASSLLEGWETQYF,TGTGCCAGCAGCTTACTCGAGGGTTGGGAGACCCAGTACTTC,TRBJ2-5,-,-,TRBV7-9
CASSVSDRFNQPQHF,TGTGCCAGCAGCGTTTCCGACAGGTTCAATCAGCCCCAGCATTTT,TRBJ1-5,-,-,TRBV2
CASSLAGGYSNQPQHF,TGCGCCAGCAGCTTGGCCGGGGGGTATAGCAATCAGCCCCAGCATTTT,TRBJ1-5,-,-,TRBV5-1
CASSAGQPLISDEQFF,TGTGCCAGCAGTGCAGGACAGCCTCTGATTTCGGATGAGCAGTTCTTC,TRBJ2-1,-,-,TRBV6-1
CASSQDQGVTGELFF,TGTGCCAGCAGCCAAGATCAGGGGGTCACCGGGGAGCTGTTTTTT,TRBJ2-2,TRBD1,-,TRBV3-1/TRBV3-2
CASSPSGGGTYEQYF,TGCGCCAGCAGCCCCAGTGGGGGGGGGACCTACGAGCAGTACTTC,TRBJ2-7,TRBD2,-,TRBV4-1
CASGRGATNYGYTF,TGTGCCAGTGGGAGGGGGGCTACTAACTATGGCTACACCTTC,TRBJ1-2,-,-,TRBV27
CASSSLTGVPSTDTQYF,TGTGCCAGCAGTTCCCTCACAGGGGTGCCCAGCACAGATACGCAGTATTTT,TRBJ2-3,TRBD1,-,TRBV27
CATTPPLAGTGELFF,TGTGCCACCACACCACCCCTAGCGGGGACCGGGGAGCTGTTTTTT,TRBJ2-2,TRBD2,-,TRBV2
CASSLTGGSQETQYF,TGTGCCAGCTCCCTTACAGGGGGCAGCCAAGAGACCCAGTACTTC,TRBJ2-5,TRBD1,-,TRBV18
CASSLSPAGAVNTEAFF,TGCGCCAGCAGCTTGAGCCCGGCAGGGGCGGTGAACACTGAAGCTTTCTTT,TRBJ1-1,-,few,TRBV5-1
CAISDFQNEAFF,TGTGCCATCAGTGATTTCCAGAATGAAGCTTTCTTT,TRBJ1-1,-,-,TRBV10-3
CASSPPGIGNTIYF,TGCGCCAGCAGCCCCCCTGGCATCGGAAACACCATATATTTT,TRBJ1-3,-,-,TRBV5-1
CASSLGGDEQYF,TGTGCCAGCAGTTTGGGAGGGGACGAGCAGTACTTC,TRBJ2-7,TRBD2,-,TRBV12-3/TRBV12-4
CARGRGTEAFF,TGTGCCAGGGGAAGGGGGACTGAAGCTTTCTTT,TRBJ1-1,-,-,TRBV2
CASSWGQNTEAFF,TGTGCCAGCAGCTGGGGACAAAACACTGAAGCTTTCTTT,TRBJ1-1,-,-,TRBV5-5
CASSPGTGTFYGYTF,TGTGCCAGCAGCCCCGGGACAGGGACCTTCTATGGCTACACCTTC,TRBJ1-2,TRBD1,once,TRBV6-2/TRBV6-3
CASSLRVAGGPVTGELFF,TGCGCCAGCAGCTTGCGGGTAGCGGGGGGGCCGGTCACCGGGGAGCTGTTTTTT,TRBJ2-2,TRBD2,-,TRBV5-1
CASSLVNEKLFF,TGTGCCAGCAGTCTAGTTAATGAAAAACTGTTTTTT,TRBJ1-4,-,-,TRBV28
CASSQSDRADRSQYF,TGTGCCAGCAGCCAGTCGGACAGGGCAGATAGGTCCCAGTACTTC,TRBJ2-5,TRBD1,-,TRBV3-1/TRBV3-2
CASSRLDSLNTEAFF,TGTGCCAGCAGTAGGTTGGACAGCTTGAACACTGAAGCTTTCTTT,TRBJ1-1,-,-,TRBV6-5
CASSFYRGQETQYF,TGTGCCAGCAGCTTTTACAGGGGGCAAGAGACCCAGTACTTC,TRBJ2-5,TRBD1,-,TRBV5-8
CASSRAQGARSNEQFF,TGCGCCAGCAGCCGGGCACAGGGGGCGCGATCTAATGAGCAGTTCTTC,TRBJ2-1,TRBD1,-,TRBV4-1
CASSQDNGGRLFF,TGTGCCAGCAGCCAAGATAACGGAGGGAGACTGTTTTTT,TRBJ1-4,-,-,TRBV3-1/TRBV3-2
CASSQEAAGAGQPQHF,TGCGCCAGCAGCCAAGAGGCAGCCGGAGCGGGTCAGCCCCAGCATTTT,TRBJ1-5,-,-,TRBV4-1
CASSLDGTGSHEQYF,TGTGCCAGCAGCTTAGACGGGACAGGGTCCCACGAGCAGTACTTC,TRBJ2-7,TRBD1,-,TRBV11-3
CASSEYGTGGPYNEQFF,TGTGCCAGCAGTGAATACGGGACAGGGGGTCCGTACAATGAGCAGTTCTTC,TRBJ2-1,TRBD1,-,TRBV6-1
CASADRENQPQHF,TGTGCCAGCGCGGACAGGGAAAATCAGCCCCAGCATTTT,TRBJ1-5,TRBD1,-,TRBV6-5
CASSPKGQGGEQYF,TGTGCCAGCAGCCCAAAGGGACAGGGGGGCGAGCAGTACTTC,TRBJ2-7,TRBD1,-,TRBV7-6
CASSPFHETAGELFF,TGTGCCAGCAGCCCTTTCCATGAGACAGCCGGGGAGCTGTTTTTT,TRBJ2-2,-,-,TRBV7-3
CASSFQGILGGYTF,TGTGCCAGCAGCTTTCAGGGGATATTAGGTGGCTACACCTTC,TRBJ1-2,-,-,TRBV7-3
CASSLGWQGGDTEAFF,TGTGCCAGCAGCTTAGGTTGGCAGGGCGGGGATACTGAAGCTTTCTTT,TRBJ1-1,-,-,TRBV11-3
CASSLFGGLLNQPQHF,TGTGCCAGCAGCTTGTTCGGCGGGCTACTTAATCAGCCCCAGCATTTT,TRBJ1-5,-,-,TRBV5-5
CASSWGTGNQETQYF,TGCGCCAGCAGCTGGGGAACAGGCAACCAAGAGACCCAGTACTTC,TRBJ2-5,-,-,TRBV5-1
CASSLAGGLFTDTQYF,TGTGCCAGCAGCTTGGCCGGGGGGCTTTTCACAGATACGCAGTATTTT,TRBJ2-3,-,-,TRBV5-4